The 2 T cell receptor beta chains listed next were all sequenced from one sample in a study of T cell responses to AZD1222 COVID-19 vaccine. Profiling relied on immunoSEQ multiplex PCR, and the TCRdb table lists in-frame clones only, not all of them. Of just under 55,000 clones in the sample, about 89% were seen once. The source was peripheral blood, collected on day 0 of AZD1222 vaccination. Receptor source: an adult in good health.

In this sample, this clone turned up a few times. The V call is TRBV2, the J call TRBJ1-2; D ambiguous. The CDR3 is 13 residues long. Germline values: CDR1 SNHLY, CDR2 FYNNEI. V was clipped by 8 bases and J by 0 bases, with 10 bases between them. The CDR3: CASSPLPNYGYTF. CDR3 DNA sequence: TGTGCCAGCTCGCCCCTACCTAACTATGGCTACACCTTC.

The chain combines TRBV7-9 with TRBJ1-1; no clear D. Germline V gene sequence: CDR1 SEHNR, CDR2 FQNEAQ (reference sequence). V was trimmed by 7 bases and J by 6 bases, leaving 15 bases between them. This CDR3 spans 13 amino acids. CDR3 nucleotide sequence: TGTGCCAGCAAAAGCTGGGAGGTGGCTGAAGCTTTCTTT. Its protein product is CASKSWEVAEAFF.